What follows is one TCR beta chain and its context. Its antigen remains unknown. The data originate from a study of vaccination effects on CD4 cells after COVID-19. Study-wide points: Healthy vaccinees showed cross-reactivity with common cold coronaviruses in only 1 of 255 vaccine-induced clones. Late post-vaccination, clones induced by infection and those induced by vaccine underwent marked clonal contraction.

The ends lost 4 bases at V and 1 base at J; junction bases unmatched: 6. The CDR3 totals 16 residues. Germline V gene lookup returns CDR1 KGHDR and CDR2 SFDVKD. Libraries were prepared by immunoSEQ multiplex PCR; TCRdb keeps only in-frame clonotypes and omits some of them. This table has under 65,000 clones, roughly 76% appearing once. Antigen-specific CD4+ T cells expanded by the ViraFEST assay with viral peptide pools were then sequenced. Following culture for around 9 days, CD4+ T cells were isolated. Every well got two million PBMC, which were grown with around 10 IU/ml IL-2 and around 10 ug/ml peptides. On days 3 and 7, fresh IL-2 medium replaced half the medium.

The receptor was isolated from a human donor who received a COVID-19 vaccine. The chain joins TRBV24-1 to TRBJ1-5; 7 positions agree with TRBD1. Source: CD4+ T cells from PBMCs cultured with HCoV-229E spike peptides, taken before COVID-19 vaccination. The chain's CDR3 is CATSDQRQGSNQPQHF. In DNA, the CDR3 is TGTGCCACCAGTGACCAAAGACAGGGCAGCAATCAGCCCCAGCATTTT.